The sequence of this TCR beta chain was determined in a study of shared clonotypes between healthy human individuals (dated by TCRdb to about 2020). Describing the broader study: The cohort comprised a couple of women and a few men aged 18 to 49 years. Per donor, three plates each were used for CD4 naive and CD4 memory, two for CD8 naive, and one for CD8 memory. To estimate repertoire size and how much clonotypes are shared between individuals, the study performed deep sequencing of blood TCR repertoires from about five healthy adults. Between about 0.94 and 8.9 billion PBMCs per donor were obtained by leukapheresis. To increase sequencing depth and limit assay-specific biases, TCR repertoire library preparation and sequencing were carried out by different laboratories using diverse techniques.

Beyond this particular receptor, the publication reports: Sampling was restricted to blood, and TCR repertoires in tissues likely differ from the TCR repertoires found in blood. Approximately 5% of naive CD4, more than 3% of naive CD8, 2.3% of memory CD4, and 0.4% of memory CD8 clonotypes were shared across several donors. Estimated clonotype richness was generally larger for naive than for memory subsets. Even with the large sequencing depth, rarefaction of the sorted-subset datasets indicated that sequencing was incomplete. Because the study included only a small number of donors, the genetic and exposure-history diversity represented was limited. Compared with non-shared clonotypes, clonotypes shared by all four sorted-subset donors had higher generation probabilities. Based on pairwise subsampling, the degree of clonotype sharing among donors was expected to be affected by sequencing depth.

This clone was observed a single time. Its antigen is currently not known. It has no much larger one-base neighbor in the sample; base qualities were not kept. V loses 0 bases, J loses 1 base, and the germline ends lie 9 bases apart. In the germline V gene, CDR1 corresponds to LGHNA and CDR2 to YNFKEQ. Taken from cysteine to phenylalanine, the CDR3 has 15 residues. CDR3 DNA is the only sequence kept; it has 45 bases, read in frame from the first base. Using the deep immunoSEQ assay, multiplex PCR amplified TCR CDR3 regions from genomic DNA. Extracted genomic DNA from each cell subset was spread evenly across all wells of several immunoSEQ 96-well plates, with each plate serving as a replicate. For sorted subsets, roughly 0.2 ug genomic DNA, equal to some 28,000 T cell genomes, was loaded into each replicate PCR. Purified libraries were measured with a Qubit 3.0 fluorometer, size-checked on a Bioanalyzer 2100, and measured again with the KAPA Library Quantification kit. Every immunoSEQ 96-well plate was sequenced on a separate single-read 150-cycle Illumina NextSeq 550 flow cell. Under the source paper's analysis protocol: Because the immunoSEQ output held only junctional sequences and lacked quality scores, the filtering could not match the filtering applied to full-length reads. To assign V/J genes and CDR3, sequences were annotated against IMGT germline references using PyIR, a Python wrapper for IgBLAST v1.9. Reads were filtered out if the reads had weak V/J assignments (E-value above 1e-6), no CDR3, stop codons, out-of-frame junctions, or ambiguous translated residues. V3J clonotypes were defined as sequences sharing the same inferred V gene, J gene, and CDR3 amino acid sequence. Percentage overlap between repertoires was calculated by dividing the number of shared unique clonotypes by the size of the smaller repertoire. RTK rarefaction, the Chao1 estimator, and Recon v2.1 estimates of unobserved clonotypes were used to assess repertoire richness. Generation probabilities were computed with OLGA for all TCRbeta clonotypes obtained by the gDNA method from several donors. This is the immuneACCESS table as TCRdb keeps it, with only in-frame sequences that have V and J called. A part of the clones is gone; compared with another copy, unresolved V genes explain less than half, and the rest is unexplained. D and trimming were read from the DNA, whereas the V and J calls and clone size are those reported in that table. In this sample the table shows 2 million to 2.5 million clones, approximately 94% of which occur a single time. The ten largest clones add up to roughly 0.13% of the sample.

Healthy HIV-negative adults with no recently reported acute infections or vaccinations were included as donors. All donors were Caucasian adults living in Nashville, Tennessee, USA. CD4+ T cells were enriched by magnetic negative selection; naive cells were then positively selected on CD45RA, and the negative fraction formed the memory subset. Blood was collected by leukapheresis, and PBMCs were isolated by Ficoll-Histopaque density gradient centrifugation and then cryopreserved in liquid nitrogen vapor phase. Purity and quantity of every magnetically sorted T cell population were checked by analytical flow cytometry. Each sorted fraction had its genomic DNA isolated and then quantified by UV absorbance on a Nanodrop 2000c.

Sequences were obtained from naive CD4+ T cells sorted from blood. The meaning of the sample's cell subset or site label: CD45RA+ positively selected. The sequence came from a man between 18 and 29 years old in good health. Recombination connected TRBV4-2 to TRBJ2-5; there is no confident call for the D gene. At the DNA level, the sequence is TGTGCCAGCAGCCAAGAGCAACTACCCCAAGAGACCCAGTACTTC. Translated, it reads CASSQEQLPQETQYF.